This T cell receptor beta chain was sequenced in a study of T cell responses to AZD1222 COVID-19 vaccine. Some clones are missing from TCRdb's copy, which holds only in-frame ones; the method was immunoSEQ multiplex PCR. The table lists roughly 33,000 clones, around three quarters of them singletons. With V trimmed by 0 bases and J by 5 bases, 4 bases remained unmatched. In germline, CDR1 is MNHEY, CDR2 SMNVEV (reference sequence). The CDR3 runs 14 residues. The sample here was peripheral blood, taken 28 days after the second AZD1222 dose. The rearrangement uses TRBV27 and TRBJ2-7; TRBD2 matches 7 bases. The clonotype comes from an adult who received the AZD1222 COVID-19 vaccine. This CDR3 is CASSLSAGVDEQYV. The CDR3 bases are TGTGCCAGCAGTTTATCCGCGGGGGTTGACGAGCAGTACGTC.